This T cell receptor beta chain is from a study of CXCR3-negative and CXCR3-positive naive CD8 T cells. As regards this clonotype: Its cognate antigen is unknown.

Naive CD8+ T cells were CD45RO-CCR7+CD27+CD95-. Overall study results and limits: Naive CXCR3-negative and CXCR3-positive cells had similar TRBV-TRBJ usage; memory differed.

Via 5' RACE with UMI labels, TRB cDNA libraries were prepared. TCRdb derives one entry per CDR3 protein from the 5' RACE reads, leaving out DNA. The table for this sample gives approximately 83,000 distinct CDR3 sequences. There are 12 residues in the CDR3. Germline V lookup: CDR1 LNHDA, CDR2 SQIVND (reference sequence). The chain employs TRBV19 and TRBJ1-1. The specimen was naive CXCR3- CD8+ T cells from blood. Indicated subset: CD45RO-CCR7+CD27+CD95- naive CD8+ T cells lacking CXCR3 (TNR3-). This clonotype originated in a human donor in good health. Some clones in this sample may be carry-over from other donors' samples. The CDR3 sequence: CASSIGRTEAFF.